The 23 T cell receptor beta chains listed next were all sequenced from one sample in a study of cytotoxic CD8 clonotypes in ibrutinib-treated CLL. Here immunoSEQ multiplex PCR was the method, and the copy in TCRdb shows in-frame clones only, minus some. The sample has about 4,500 clones; 65% to 90% are singletons. Sequenced material: PBMCs, taken before ibrutinib treatment. The receptor set was obtained from a human donor with chronic lymphocytic leukemia.

The V call is TRBV28, the J call TRBJ1-1, with 11 bases that match TRBD1. V dropped 6 bases and J dropped 0; count of bases not matched to a gene: 9. CDR1 and CDR2 (germline): MDHEN, SYDVKM. This CDR3 comprises 17 residues. The CDR3 DNA sequence: TGTGCCAGCAGCTGGGACAGGGGGTTGGGGATGAACACTGAAGCTTTCTTT. Its protein product is CASSWDRGLGMNTEAFF.

In this sample, this clone is medium-sized. This chain links TRBV19 with TRBJ1-4; tentatively, D is TRBD1 (6 bases). The germline CDR1 and CDR2 sequences are LNHDA and SQIVND (reference sequence). This CDR3 has 13 residues. Trimming took 7 bases from V and 4 from J, leaving 10 bases between them. The DNA of the CDR3 is TGTGCCAGTACACAGGGACTTAATGAAAAACTGTTTTTT. Encoded protein: CASTQGLNEKLFF.

The CDR3 here is CSGHAAATQYF. The CDR3 DNA reads TGCAGCGGTCATGCTGCCGCTACGCAGTATTTT. The chain links TRBV29-1 to TRBJ2-3; no clear D gene. V lost 7 bases and J 8 bases, leaving 13 bases between the germline ends. The CDR3 is 11 amino acids. Per germline, CDR1 SQVTM and CDR2 ANQGSEA.

The gene calls are TRBV4-1 and TRBJ2-2, with 13 bases identical to TRBD2. The CDR3 consists of 18 residues. The V and J ends lost 0 bases and 8 bases, in that order; junction bases with no gene match: 9. CDR1 is MGHRA, CDR2 YSYEKL, per germline. Here the CDR3 reads CASSQEGPGLAGTGELFF. The DNA of the CDR3 is TGCGCCAGCAGCCAAGAGGGGCCGGGACTAGCGGGAACGGGGGAGCTGTTTTTT.

This clone was detected a few times. V and J are TRBV6-5 and TRBJ1-4; D not certain. V dropped 6 bases and J dropped 3 bases, with 14 bases sitting between them. There are 15 residues in the CDR3. In germline, CDR1 is MNHEY, CDR2 SVGAGI. CDR3 bases: TGTGCCAGCAGGCGTCAGTGGGTATCTAATGAAAAACTGTTTTTT. Residues: CASRRQWVSNEKLFF.

The chain couples TRBV9 to TRBJ2-3; 7 nucleotides agree with TRBD2. Germline V gene data show CDR1 as SGDLS and CDR2 as YYNGEE. Germline trimming cut 0 bases from V and 2 bases from J; bases unmatched to any gene: 6. This CDR3 contains 16 residues. The chain's CDR3 is CASSVGGGGHTDTQYF. CDR3 coding DNA: TGTGCCAGCAGCGTAGGCGGGGGAGGCCACACAGATACGCAGTATTTT.

The gene calls are TRBV28 and TRBJ1-5; D gene unclear. The CDR3 runs 15 residues. CDR1 and CDR2 from the germline V gene are MDHEN and SYDVKM. Trimming cost V 7 bases and J 0 bases, with 13 bases left between them. CDR3 sequence reads: CASNPGTLSNQPQHF. CDR3 DNA: TGTGCCAGCAACCCTGGTACCCTTAGCAATCAGCCCCAGCATTTT.

CDR3 DNA sequence: TGTGCCAGCAGTTACCCGGAGACTAGCGGGAGGGTTGAGCAGTTCTTC. This encodes CASSYPETSGRVEQFF. The V and J genes are TRBV6-6 and TRBJ2-1, with TRBD2 matching 14 bases. Per germline, CDR1 MNHNY and CDR2 SVGAGI (reference sequence). The CDR3 totals 16 residues. V shed 2 bases and J 9 bases; nucleotides not matched to a gene: 6.

The V gene is TRBV11-2, the J gene TRBJ2-1; 8 nucleotides align to TRBD2. Germline values: CDR1 SGHAT, CDR2 FQNNGV. This CDR3 has 16 amino acids. The V gene end was trimmed by 2 bases and the J gene end by 10 bases; junction bases not matched to a gene: 13. The CDR3 here is CASSLRTGLGDPEQFF. As DNA, the CDR3 is TGTGCCAGCAGCTTAAGGACGGGACTAGGAGACCCCGAGCAGTTCTTC. Full variable domain (outside the CDR3, taken from reference TRBV11-2 and TRBJ2-1): EAGVAQSPRYKIIEKRQSVAFWCNPISGHATLYWYQQILGQGPKLLIQFQNNGVVDDSQLPKDRFSAERLKGVDSTLKIQPAKLEDSAVYLCASSLRTGLGDPEQFFGPGTRLTVL.

The V call is TRBV6-5, the J call TRBJ2-7; 11 nucleotides match TRBD2. CDR1 is MNHEY and CDR2 is SVGAGI in the germline V gene. This CDR3 comprises 15 residues. With V trimmed by 5 bases and J by 6 bases, 9 bases remained unmatched. CDR3 in DNA: TGTGCCAGCAGTCCTTTGACTAGCGGGAAGCGCGAGCAGTACTTC. It yields the protein CASSPLTSGKREQYF.

The V gene is TRBV4-1, the J gene TRBJ1-1; a possible D gene is TRBD1 (6 bases). This CDR3 region has 14 residues. CDR1 and CDR2 (germline): MGHRA, YSYEKL. V was pared by 4 bases and J by 4 bases, with 13 bases between. In DNA form, the CDR3 reads TGCGCCAGCAGCCGCACGACAGGAGGCACTGAAGCTTTCTTT. Protein: CASSRTTGGTEAFF.

This clone has more than one count but fewer than ten. The chain employs TRBV6-9 and TRBJ1-4; the D is unclear. Trimming pared 5 bases from V and 3 bases from J, leaving 16 bases between. The length of the CDR3 is 16 residues. Germline CDR1 and CDR2: MNHGY and SVAAGI. CDR3 region: CASSPTDGKSNEKLFF. As DNA, the CDR3 is TGTGCCAGCAGTCCAACCGACGGAAAATCTAATGAAAAACTGTTTTTT.

This chain connects TRBV27 to TRBJ1-1; 12 bases are shared with TRBD1. CDR1 and CDR2 (germline): MNHEY, SMNVEV (reference sequence). Trimming took 7 bases from V and 5 from J; bases not matched to a gene: 17. The CDR3 extends over 18 amino acids. This chain's CDR3 is CASKGRPGQGAARTEAFF. Written as DNA, the CDR3 is TGTGCCAGCAAAGGGCGTCCGGGACAGGGGGCTGCACGTACTGAAGCTTTCTTT.

This rearrangement joins TRBV11-3 to TRBJ1-5; D remains unclear. Looked up from germline, CDR1 is SGHNT and CDR2 is YENEEA. Trimming took off 2 bases at V and 0 bases at J, with 8 bases between the two ends. The CDR3 runs 15 residues. CDR3 DNA sequence: TGTGCCAGCAGCTTAAAGGAAAATAGCAATCAGCCCCAGCATTTT. Translated: CASSLKENSNQPQHF.

The CDR3 bases are TGTGCCAGCAGCTTAACTACAGACACTGAAGCTTTCTTT. Protein product: CASSLTTDTEAFF. The chain carries TRBV7-9 and TRBJ1-1; D gene unclear. CDR1 and CDR2 from the germline V gene are SEHNR and FQNEAQ (reference sequence). Trimming took off 2 bases at V and 3 bases at J, with 7 bases between the two ends. The CDR3 length is 13 residues.

This clone was picked up one time. This chain connects TRBV7-6 to TRBJ2-1, with D unresolved. Deletions cut 5 bases from V and 2 bases from J, with 7 bases between. The CDR3 spans 13 residues. The germline V gene encodes CDR1 SGHVS and CDR2 FNYEAQ. In DNA, the CDR3 is TGTGCCAGCAGCCTCCCGACCTACAATGAGCAGTTCTTC. Residues: CASSLPTYNEQFF.

This chain uses TRBV30 with TRBJ2-3; D is unresolved. The CDR3 is made up of 13 amino acids. Trimming stripped 2 bases from V and 0 bases from J, with 6 bases between. Per germline, CDR1 GTSNPN and CDR2 SVGIG (reference sequence). This chain's CDR3 is CAWSQTSTDTQYF. In nucleotides, the CDR3 is TGTGCCTGGAGTCAGACTAGCACAGATACGCAGTATTTT.

The V gene is TRBV11-2, the J gene TRBJ2-5; TRBD2 agrees at 7 bases. CDR3 length: 16 amino acids. The V gene's germline CDR1 is SGHAT and CDR2 FQNNGV. With V trimmed by 5 bases and J by 5 bases, 14 bases remained unmatched. CDR3 in amino acids: CASSPGGGAGMETQYF. For the CDR3, the DNA is TGTGCCAGCAGCCCCGGAGGAGGAGCGGGAATGGAGACCCAGTACTTC.

The chain is built from TRBV28 and TRBJ2-1; D gene unclear. The CDR3 consists of 14 residues. Trimming shortened V by 3 bases and J by 2 bases, and 8 bases separated the two germline ends. The germline V gene has CDR1 MDHEN and CDR2 SYDVKM. CDR3 in DNA: TGTGCCAGCAGTTTTCTAGTAGCCTACAATGAGCAGTTCTTC. Translated, it gives CASSFLVAYNEQFF.

The chain uses TRBV7-8 and TRBJ1-1; D is ambiguous. CDR1 is SGHVS and CDR2 is FQNEAQ in the germline V gene. With 1 base removed from V and 4 bases from J, the gap between germline ends came to 10 bases. The CDR3 runs 14 residues. CDR3 residues: CASSLELVGTEAFF. The CDR3 nucleotides are TGTGCCAGCAGCTTAGAGTTGGTGGGCACTGAAGCTTTCTTT.

The rearrangement links TRBV29-1 to TRBJ2-4; D is possibly TRBD1 (5 bases). Germline assignment: CDR1 SQVTM and CDR2 ANQGSEA. With 3 bases removed from V and 9 bases from J, the gap between germline ends came to 15 bases. The CDR3 runs 13 residues. CDR3 coding DNA: TGCAGCGTTGAGTGGCAGGGTCATGCCATTCAGTACTTC. Its protein is CSVEWQGHAIQYF.

J is TRBJ2-3 and V is TRBV30; 7 bases line up with TRBD1. CDR1 GTSNPN and CDR2 SVGIG come from the germline V gene (reference sequence). The CDR3 is made up of 14 amino acids. V lost 4 bases to trimming and J lost 3 bases; unmatched junction nucleotides: 7. The CDR3 DNA reads TGTGCCTGGACAAGACAGGGTCCAACAGATACGCAGTATTTT. Its protein is CAWTRQGPTDTQYF.

V usage is TRBV30 and J usage is TRBJ1-1; D remains unclear. Trimming cost V 5 bases and J 5 bases, with 18 bases left between them. The CDR3 runs 14 residues. Germline CDR1 reads GTSNPN; CDR2 reads SVGIG (reference sequence). The CDR3 coding sequence is TGTGCCTGGGGGAGGACGGGAGTGTTGACTGAAGCTTTCTTT. This translates into CAWGRTGVLTEAFF.